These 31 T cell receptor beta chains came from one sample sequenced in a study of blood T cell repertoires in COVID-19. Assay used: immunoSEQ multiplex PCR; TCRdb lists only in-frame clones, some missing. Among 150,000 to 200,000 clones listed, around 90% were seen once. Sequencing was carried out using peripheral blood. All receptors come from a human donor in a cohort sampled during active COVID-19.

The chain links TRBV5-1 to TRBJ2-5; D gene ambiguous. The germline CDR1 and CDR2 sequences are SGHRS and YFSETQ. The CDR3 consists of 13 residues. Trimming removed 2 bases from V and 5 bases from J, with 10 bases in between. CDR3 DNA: TGCGCCAGCAGCTTCGTTAGCTTGGAGACCCAGTACTTC. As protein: CASSFVSLETQYF.

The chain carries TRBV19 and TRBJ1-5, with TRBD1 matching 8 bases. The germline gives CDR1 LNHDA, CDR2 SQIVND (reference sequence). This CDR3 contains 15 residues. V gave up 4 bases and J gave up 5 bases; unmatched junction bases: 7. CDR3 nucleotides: TGTGCCAGTAGTAACCGGGACAGGACTTATCAGCCCCAGCATTTT. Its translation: CASSNRDRTYQPQHF.

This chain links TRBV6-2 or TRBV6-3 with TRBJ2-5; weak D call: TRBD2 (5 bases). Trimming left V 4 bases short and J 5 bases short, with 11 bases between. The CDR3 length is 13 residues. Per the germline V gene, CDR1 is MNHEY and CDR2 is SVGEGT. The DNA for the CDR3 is TGTGCCAGCAGTTCTCGTCGCGGGGAGACCCAGTACTTC. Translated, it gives CASSSRRGETQYF.

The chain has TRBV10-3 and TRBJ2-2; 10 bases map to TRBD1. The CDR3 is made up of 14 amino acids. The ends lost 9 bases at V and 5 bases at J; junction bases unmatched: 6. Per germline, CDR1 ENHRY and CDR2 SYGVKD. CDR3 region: CAMGGTGVTGELFF. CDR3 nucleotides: TGTGCCATGGGCGGGACAGGGGTTACCGGGGAGCTGTTTTTT.

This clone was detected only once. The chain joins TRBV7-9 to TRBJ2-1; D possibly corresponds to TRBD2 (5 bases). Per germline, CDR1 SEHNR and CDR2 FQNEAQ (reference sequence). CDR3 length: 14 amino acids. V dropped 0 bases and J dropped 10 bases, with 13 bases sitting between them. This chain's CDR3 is CASSLAGRAGEQFF. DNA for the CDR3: TGTGCCAGCAGCTTAGCAGGAAGGGCGGGCGAGCAGTTCTTC.

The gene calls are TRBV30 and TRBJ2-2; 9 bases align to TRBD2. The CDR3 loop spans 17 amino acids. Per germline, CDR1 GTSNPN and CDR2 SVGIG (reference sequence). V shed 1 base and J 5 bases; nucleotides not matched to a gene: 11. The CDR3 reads CAWSAGGGGLGTGELFF. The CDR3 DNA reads TGTGCCTGGAGTGCAGGCGGGGGGGGCCTGGGAACCGGGGAGCTGTTTTTT.

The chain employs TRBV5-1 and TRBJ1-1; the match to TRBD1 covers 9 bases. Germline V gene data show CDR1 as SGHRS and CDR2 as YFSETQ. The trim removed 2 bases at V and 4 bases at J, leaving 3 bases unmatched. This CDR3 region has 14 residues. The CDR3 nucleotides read TGCGCCAGCAGCTTCCCGGGACAGGGCACTGAAGCTTTCTTT. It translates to CASSFPGQGTEAFF. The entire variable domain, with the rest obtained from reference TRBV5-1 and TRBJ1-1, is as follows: KAGVTQTPRYLIKTRGQQVTLSCSPISGHRSVSWYQQTPGQGLQFLFEYFSETQRNKGNFPGRFSGRQFSNSRSEMNVSTLELGDSALYLCASSFPGQGTEAFFGQGTRLTVV.

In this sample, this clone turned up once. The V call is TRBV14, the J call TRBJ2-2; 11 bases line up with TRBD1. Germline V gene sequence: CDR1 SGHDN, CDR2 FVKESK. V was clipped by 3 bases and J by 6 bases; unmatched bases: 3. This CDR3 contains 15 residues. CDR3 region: CASSQLGQGAGELFF. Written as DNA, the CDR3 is TGTGCCAGCAGCCAGCTGGGACAGGGGGCCGGGGAGCTGTTTTTT. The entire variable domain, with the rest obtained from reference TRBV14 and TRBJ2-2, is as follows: EAGVTQFPSHSVIEKGQTVTLRCDPISGHDNLYWYRRVMGKEIKFLLHFVKESKQDESGMPNNRFLAERTGGTYSTLKVQPAELEDSGVYFCASSQLGQGAGELFFGEGSRLTVL.

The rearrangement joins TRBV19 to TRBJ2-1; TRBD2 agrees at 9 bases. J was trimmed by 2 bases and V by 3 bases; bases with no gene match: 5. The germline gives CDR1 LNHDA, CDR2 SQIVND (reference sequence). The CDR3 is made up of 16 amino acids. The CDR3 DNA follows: TGTGCCAGTAGTATCTTAGCGGGGGTTACCTACAATGAGCAGTTCTTC. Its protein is CASSILAGVTYNEQFF.

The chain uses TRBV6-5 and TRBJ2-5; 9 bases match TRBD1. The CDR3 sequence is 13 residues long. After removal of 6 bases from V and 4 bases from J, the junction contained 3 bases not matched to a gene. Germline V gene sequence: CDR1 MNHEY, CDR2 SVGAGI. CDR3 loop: CASRRTGVETQYF. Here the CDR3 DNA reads TGTGCCAGCAGGCGGACAGGGGTAGAGACCCAGTACTTC.

CDR3 bases: TGCAGCGTAGTTAGGCGGAGCTCCTACAATGAGCAGTTCTTC. Protein: CSVVRRSSYNEQFF. The chain links TRBV29-1 to TRBJ2-1, with no clear D. Per the germline V gene, CDR1 is SQVTM and CDR2 is ANQGSEA. This CDR3 spans 14 amino acids. V lost 6 bases and J 0 bases, leaving 12 bases between the germline ends.

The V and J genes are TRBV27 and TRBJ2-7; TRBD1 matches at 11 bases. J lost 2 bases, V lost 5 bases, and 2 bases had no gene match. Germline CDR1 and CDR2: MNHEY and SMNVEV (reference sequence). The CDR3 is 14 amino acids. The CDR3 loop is CASSRDRGTYEQYF. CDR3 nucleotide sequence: TGTGCCAGCAGTCGGGACAGGGGGACCTACGAGCAGTACTTC.

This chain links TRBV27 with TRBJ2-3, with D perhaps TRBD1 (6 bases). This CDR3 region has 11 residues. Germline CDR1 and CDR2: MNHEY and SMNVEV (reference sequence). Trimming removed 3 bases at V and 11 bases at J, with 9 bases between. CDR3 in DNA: TGTGCCAGCAGTTTCCGGGACAAGCAGTATTTT. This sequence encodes CASSFRDKQYF.

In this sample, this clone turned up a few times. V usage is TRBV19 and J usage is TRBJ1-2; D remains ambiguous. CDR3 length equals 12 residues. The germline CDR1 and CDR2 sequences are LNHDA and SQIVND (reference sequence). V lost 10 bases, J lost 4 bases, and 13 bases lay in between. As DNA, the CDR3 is TGTGCCACCCAGGATGCCCTCTATGGCTACACCTTC. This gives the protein CATQDALYGYTF.

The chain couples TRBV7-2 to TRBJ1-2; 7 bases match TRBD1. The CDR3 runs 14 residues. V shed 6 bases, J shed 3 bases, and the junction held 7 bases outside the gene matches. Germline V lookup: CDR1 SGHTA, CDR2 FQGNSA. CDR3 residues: CASSPLDRDYGYTF. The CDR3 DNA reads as TGTGCCAGCAGTCCTCTTGACAGGGACTATGGCTACACCTTC.

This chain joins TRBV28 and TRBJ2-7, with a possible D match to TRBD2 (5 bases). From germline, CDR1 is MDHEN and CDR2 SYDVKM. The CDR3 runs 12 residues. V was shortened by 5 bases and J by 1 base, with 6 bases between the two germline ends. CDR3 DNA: TGTGCCAGCAGTATAGCGTCCTACGAGCAGTACTTC. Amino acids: CASSIASYEQYF.

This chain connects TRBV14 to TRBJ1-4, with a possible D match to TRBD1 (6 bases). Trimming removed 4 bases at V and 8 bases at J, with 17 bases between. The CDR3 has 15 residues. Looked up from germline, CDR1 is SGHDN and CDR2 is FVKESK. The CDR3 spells CASSRVRDNQEKLFF. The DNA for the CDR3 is TGTGCCAGCAGCCGAGTTAGGGACAATCAGGAAAAACTGTTTTTT.

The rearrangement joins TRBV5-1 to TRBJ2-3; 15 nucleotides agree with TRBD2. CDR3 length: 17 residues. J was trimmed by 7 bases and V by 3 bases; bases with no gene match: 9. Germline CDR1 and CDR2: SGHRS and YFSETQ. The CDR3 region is CASSSPGTSGRTHTQYF. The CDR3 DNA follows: TGCGCCAGCAGCTCTCCCGGGACTAGCGGGAGGACGCATACGCAGTATTTT.

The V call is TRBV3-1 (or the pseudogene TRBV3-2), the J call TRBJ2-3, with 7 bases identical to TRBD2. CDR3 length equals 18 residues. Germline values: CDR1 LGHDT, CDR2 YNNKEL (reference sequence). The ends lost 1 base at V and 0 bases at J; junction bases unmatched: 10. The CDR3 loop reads CASSQGTTSEPSTDTQYF. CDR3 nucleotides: TGTGCCAGCAGCCAAGGGACTACTAGCGAACCTAGCACAGATACGCAGTATTTT.

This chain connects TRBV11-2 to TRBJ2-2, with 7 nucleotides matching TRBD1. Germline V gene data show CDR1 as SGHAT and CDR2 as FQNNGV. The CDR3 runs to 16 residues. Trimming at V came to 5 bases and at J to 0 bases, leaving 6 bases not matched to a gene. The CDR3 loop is CASSLSGQTNTGELFF. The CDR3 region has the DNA TGTGCCAGCAGCCTATCGGGACAGACGAACACCGGGGAGCTGTTTTTT.

Here the CDR3 DNA reads TGTGCCAGCAGCTTAATGGCGGTGAGAGATACGCAGTATTTT. This encodes CASSLMAVRDTQYF. The gene calls are TRBV7-2 and TRBJ2-3; no clear D. V lost 2 bases and J lost 5, with 11 bases in between. Germline CDR1 is SGHTA and CDR2 is FQGNSA. The CDR3 consists of 14 residues.

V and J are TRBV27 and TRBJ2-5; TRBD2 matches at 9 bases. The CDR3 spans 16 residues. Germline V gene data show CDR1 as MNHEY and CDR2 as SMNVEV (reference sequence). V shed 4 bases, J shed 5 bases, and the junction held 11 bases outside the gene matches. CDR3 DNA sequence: TGTGCCAGCAGTTACTCCGCGGGGGGGCCCCGGGAGACCCAGTACTTC. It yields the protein CASSYSAGGPRETQYF.

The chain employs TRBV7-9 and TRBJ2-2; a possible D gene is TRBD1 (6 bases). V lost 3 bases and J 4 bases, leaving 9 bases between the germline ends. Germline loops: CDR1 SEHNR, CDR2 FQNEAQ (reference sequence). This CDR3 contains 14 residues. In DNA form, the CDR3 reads TGTGCCAGCAGCTTTAAACAGGGCACCGGGGAGCTGTTTTTT. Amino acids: CASSFKQGTGELFF. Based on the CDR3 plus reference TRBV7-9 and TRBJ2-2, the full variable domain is DTGVSQNPRHKITKRGQNVTFRCDPISEHNRLYWYRQTLGQGPEFLTYFQNEAQLEKSRLLSDRFSAERPKGSFSTLEIQRTEQGDSAMYLCASSFKQGTGELFFGEGSRLTVL.

CDR3: CASSFLSGGSTDTQYF. In DNA, the CDR3 is TGTGCCAGCAGCTTCCTTAGCGGGGGGAGCACAGATACGCAGTATTTT. This chain joins TRBV5-8 and TRBJ2-3; 10 nucleotides line up with TRBD2. The J segment lost 0 bases and the V segment lost 2 bases, leaving 3 bases of the junction unmatched. Germline lookup yields CDR1 SGHTS and CDR2 YDEGEE. The CDR3 consists of 16 residues.

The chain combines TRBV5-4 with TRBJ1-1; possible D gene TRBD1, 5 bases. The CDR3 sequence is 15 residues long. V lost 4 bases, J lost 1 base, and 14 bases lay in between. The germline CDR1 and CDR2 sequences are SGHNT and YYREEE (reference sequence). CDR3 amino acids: CASSLPTQGNTEAFF. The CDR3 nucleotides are TGTGCCAGCAGCCTACCAACCCAGGGGAACACTGAAGCTTTCTTT.

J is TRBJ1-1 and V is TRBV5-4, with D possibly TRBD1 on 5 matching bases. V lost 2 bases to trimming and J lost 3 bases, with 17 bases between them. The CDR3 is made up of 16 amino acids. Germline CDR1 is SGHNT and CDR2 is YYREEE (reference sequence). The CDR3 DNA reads TGTGCCAGCAGCTTTCCTCAGTGGGGCAAGGACACTGAAGCTTTCTTT. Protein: CASSFPQWGKDTEAFF.

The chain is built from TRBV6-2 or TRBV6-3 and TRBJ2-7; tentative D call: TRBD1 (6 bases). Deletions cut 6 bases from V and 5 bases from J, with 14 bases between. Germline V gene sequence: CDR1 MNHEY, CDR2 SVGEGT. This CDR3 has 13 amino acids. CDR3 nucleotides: TGTGCCAGCAGCCGTCAGGGGAACAACGAGCAGTACTTC. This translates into CASSRQGNNEQYF.

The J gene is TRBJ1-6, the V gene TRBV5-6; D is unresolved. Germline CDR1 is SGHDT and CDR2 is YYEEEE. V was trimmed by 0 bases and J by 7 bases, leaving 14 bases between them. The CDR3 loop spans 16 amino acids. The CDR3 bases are TGTGCCAGCAGCTTGGCGGTGAGGGTCGGGAATTCACCCCTCCACTTT. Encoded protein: CASSLAVRVGNSPLHF. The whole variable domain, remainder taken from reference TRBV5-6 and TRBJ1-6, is DAGVTQSPTHLIKTRGQQVTLRCSPKSGHDTVSWYQQALGQGPQFIFQYYEEEERQRGNFPDRFSGHQFPNYSSELNVNALLLGDSALYLCASSLAVRVGNSPLHFGNGTRLTVT.

CDR3 sequence: CAISGNRDRAYEQYF. Written as DNA, the CDR3 is TGTGCCATCAGTGGCAACCGGGACAGAGCCTACGAGCAGTACTTC. This chain uses TRBV10-3 with TRBJ2-7; 7 nucleotides match TRBD1. Per germline, CDR1 ENHRY and CDR2 SYGVKD. CDR3 length equals 15 residues. V gave up 4 bases and J gave up 2 bases; unmatched junction bases: 8.

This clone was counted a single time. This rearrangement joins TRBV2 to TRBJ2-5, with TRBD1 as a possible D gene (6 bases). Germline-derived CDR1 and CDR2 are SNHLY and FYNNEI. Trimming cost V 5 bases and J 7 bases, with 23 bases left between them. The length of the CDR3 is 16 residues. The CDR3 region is CASSPQGSGSSGTQYF. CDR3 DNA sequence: TGTGCCAGCAGTCCCCAGGGGTCGGGGAGTTCCGGGACCCAGTACTTC.

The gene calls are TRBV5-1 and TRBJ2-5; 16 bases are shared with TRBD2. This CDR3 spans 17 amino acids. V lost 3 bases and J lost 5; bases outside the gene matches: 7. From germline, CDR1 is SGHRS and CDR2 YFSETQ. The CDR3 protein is CASSYGTSGGAGETQYF. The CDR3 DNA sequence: TGCGCCAGCAGCTACGGGACTAGCGGGGGGGCCGGGGAGACCCAGTACTTC.